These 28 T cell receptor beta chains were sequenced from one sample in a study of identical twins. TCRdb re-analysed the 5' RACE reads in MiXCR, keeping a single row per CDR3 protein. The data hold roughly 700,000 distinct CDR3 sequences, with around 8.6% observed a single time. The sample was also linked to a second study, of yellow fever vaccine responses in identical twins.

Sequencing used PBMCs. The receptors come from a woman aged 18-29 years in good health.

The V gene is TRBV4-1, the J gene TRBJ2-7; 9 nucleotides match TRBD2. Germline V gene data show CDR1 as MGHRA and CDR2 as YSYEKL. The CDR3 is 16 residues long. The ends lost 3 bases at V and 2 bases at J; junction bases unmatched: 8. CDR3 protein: CASSHPGGGRAYEQYF. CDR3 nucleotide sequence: TGCGCCAGCAGCCATCCCGGGGGCGGGAGGGCCTACGAGCAGTACTTC.

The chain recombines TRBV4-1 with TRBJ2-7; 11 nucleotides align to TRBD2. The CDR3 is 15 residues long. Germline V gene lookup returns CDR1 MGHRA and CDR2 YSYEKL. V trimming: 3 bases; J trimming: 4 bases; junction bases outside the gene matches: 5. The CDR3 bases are TGCGCCAGCAGCCAGACTAGCGGGACCGTATACGAGCAGTACTTC. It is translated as CASSQTSGTVYEQYF.

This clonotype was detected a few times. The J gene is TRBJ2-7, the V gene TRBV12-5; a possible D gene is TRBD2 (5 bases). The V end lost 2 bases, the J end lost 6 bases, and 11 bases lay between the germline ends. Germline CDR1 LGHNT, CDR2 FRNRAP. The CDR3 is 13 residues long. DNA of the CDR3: TGTGCTAGTGGTTTGACATTAGCGAGCGAGCAGTACTTC. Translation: CASGLTLASEQYF.

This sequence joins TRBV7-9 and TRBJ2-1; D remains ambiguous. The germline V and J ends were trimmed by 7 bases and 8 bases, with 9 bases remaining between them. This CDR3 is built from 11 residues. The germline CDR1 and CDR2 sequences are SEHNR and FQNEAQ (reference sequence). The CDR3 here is CASIPIDEQFF. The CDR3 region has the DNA TGTGCCAGCATCCCTATCGATGAGCAGTTCTTC.

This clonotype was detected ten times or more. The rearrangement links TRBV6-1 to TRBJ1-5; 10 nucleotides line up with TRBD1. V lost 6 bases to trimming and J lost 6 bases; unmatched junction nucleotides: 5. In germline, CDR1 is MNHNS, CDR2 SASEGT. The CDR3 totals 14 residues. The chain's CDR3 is CASSKTGGVQPQHF. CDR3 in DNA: TGTGCCAGCAGCAAGACAGGGGGCGTTCAGCCCCAGCATTTT.

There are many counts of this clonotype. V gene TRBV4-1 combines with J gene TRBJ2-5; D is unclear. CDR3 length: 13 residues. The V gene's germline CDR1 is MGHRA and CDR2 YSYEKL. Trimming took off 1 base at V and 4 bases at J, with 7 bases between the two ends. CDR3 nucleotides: TGCGCCAGCAGCCAAGTGGCTTTAGAGACCCAGTACTTC. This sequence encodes CASSQVALETQYF.

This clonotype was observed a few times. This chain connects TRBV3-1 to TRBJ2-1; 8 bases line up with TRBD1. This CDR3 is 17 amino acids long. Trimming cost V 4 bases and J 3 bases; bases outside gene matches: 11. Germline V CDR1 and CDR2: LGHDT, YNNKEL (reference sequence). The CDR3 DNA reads TGTGCCAGCAGCCCCAAGGGACAGGCGGTCTTCTACAATGAGCAGTTCTTC. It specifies CASSPKGQAVFYNEQFF.

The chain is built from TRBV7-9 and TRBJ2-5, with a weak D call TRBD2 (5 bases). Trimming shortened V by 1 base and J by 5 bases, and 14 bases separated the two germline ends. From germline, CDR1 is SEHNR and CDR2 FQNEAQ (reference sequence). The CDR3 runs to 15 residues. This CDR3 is CASSLDSLAAETQYF. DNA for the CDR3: TGTGCCAGCAGCTTAGATTCGCTAGCCGCCGAGACCCAGTACTTC.

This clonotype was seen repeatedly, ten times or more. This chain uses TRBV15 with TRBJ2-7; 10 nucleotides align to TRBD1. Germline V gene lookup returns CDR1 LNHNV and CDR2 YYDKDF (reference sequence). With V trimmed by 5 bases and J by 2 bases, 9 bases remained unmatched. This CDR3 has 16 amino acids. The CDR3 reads CATSGPGQGRPYEQYF. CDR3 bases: TGTGCCACCAGCGGTCCGGGACAGGGGAGGCCCTACGAGCAGTACTTC.

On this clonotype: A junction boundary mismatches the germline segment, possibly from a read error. This chain's CDR3 is CTSGAFIGGSGANVLTF. Written as DNA, the CDR3 is TGTACCAGCGGCGCCTTTATAGGAGGGTCCGGGGCCAACGTCCTGACTTTC. The chain combines TRBV2 with TRBJ2-6, with a tentative D call TRBD2 (6 bases). This CDR3 has 17 amino acids. The germline V gene has CDR1 SNHLY and CDR2 FYNNEI.

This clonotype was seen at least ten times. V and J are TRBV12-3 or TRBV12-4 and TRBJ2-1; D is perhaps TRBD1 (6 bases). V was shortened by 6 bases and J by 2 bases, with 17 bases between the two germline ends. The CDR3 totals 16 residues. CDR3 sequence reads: CASRTNTGMPYNEQFF. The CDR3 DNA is TGTGCCAGCAGAACCAATACAGGGATGCCCTACAATGAGCAGTTCTTC.

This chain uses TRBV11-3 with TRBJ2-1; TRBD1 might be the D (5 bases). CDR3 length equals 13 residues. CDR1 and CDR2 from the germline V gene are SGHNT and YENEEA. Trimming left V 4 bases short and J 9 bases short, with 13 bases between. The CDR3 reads CASSSWPQGEQFF. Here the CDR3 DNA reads TGTGCCAGCAGCTCCTGGCCTCAGGGTGAGCAGTTCTTC. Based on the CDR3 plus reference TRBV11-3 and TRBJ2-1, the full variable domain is EAGVVQSPRYKIIEKKQPVAFWCNPISGHNTLYWYLQNLGQGPELLIRYENEEAVDDSQLPKDRFSAERLKGVDSTLKIQPAELGDSAVYLCASSSWPQGEQFFGPGTRLTVL.

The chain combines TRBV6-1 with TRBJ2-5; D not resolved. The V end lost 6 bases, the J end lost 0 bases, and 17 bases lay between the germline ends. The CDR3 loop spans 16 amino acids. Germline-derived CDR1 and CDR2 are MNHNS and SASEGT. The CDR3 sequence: CASREHLGPYQETQYF. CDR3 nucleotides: TGTGCCAGCAGAGAACACTTAGGGCCGTACCAAGAGACCCAGTACTTC.

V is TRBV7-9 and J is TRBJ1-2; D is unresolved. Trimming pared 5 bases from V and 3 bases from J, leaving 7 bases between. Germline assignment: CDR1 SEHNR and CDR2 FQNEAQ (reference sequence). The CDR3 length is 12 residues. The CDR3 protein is CASSKDDYGYTF. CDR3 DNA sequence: TGTGCCAGCAGCAAGGACGACTATGGCTACACCTTC.

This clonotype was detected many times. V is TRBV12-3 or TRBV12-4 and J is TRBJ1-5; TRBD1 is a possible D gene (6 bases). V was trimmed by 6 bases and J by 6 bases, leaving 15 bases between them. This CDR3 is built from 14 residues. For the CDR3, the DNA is TGTGCCAGCAGCACGGGGGGGGGCATTCAGCCCCAGCATTTT. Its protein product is CASSTGGGIQPQHF.

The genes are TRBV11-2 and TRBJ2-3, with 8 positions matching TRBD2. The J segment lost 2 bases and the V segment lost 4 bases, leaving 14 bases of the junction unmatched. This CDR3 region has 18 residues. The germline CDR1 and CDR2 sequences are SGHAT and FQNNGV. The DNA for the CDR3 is TGTGCCAGCAGCTCCAAGAGGCGACTAGCGTTATCCACAGATACGCAGTATTTT. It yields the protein CASSSKRRLALSTDTQYF. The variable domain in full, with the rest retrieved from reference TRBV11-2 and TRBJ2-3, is EAGVAQSPRYKIIEKRQSVAFWCNPISGHATLYWYQQILGQGPKLLIQFQNNGVVDDSQLPKDRFSAERLKGVDSTLKIQPAKLEDSAVYLCASSSKRRLALSTDTQYFGPGTRLTVL.

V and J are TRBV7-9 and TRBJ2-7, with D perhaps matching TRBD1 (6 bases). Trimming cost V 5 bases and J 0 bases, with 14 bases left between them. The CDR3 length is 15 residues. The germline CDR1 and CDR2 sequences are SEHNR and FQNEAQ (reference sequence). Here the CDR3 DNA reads TGTGCCAGCAGCCCATGGACAGATAACTCCTACGAGCAGTACTTC. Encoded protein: CASSPWTDNSYEQYF.

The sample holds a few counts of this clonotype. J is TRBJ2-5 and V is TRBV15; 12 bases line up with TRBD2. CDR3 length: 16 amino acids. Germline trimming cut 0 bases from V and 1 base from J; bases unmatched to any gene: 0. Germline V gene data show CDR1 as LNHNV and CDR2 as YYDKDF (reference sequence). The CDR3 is CATSRETSGGQETQYF. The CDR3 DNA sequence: TGTGCCACCAGCAGAGAGACTAGCGGGGGCCAAGAGACCCAGTACTTC.

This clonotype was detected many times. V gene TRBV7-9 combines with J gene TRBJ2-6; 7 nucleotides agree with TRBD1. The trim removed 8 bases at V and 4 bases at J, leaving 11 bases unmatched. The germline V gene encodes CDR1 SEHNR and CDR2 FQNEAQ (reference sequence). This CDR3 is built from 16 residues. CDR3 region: CASLISRGPGANVLTF. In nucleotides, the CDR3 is TGTGCCAGCCTCATTTCGAGGGGGCCGGGGGCCAACGTCCTGACTTTC.

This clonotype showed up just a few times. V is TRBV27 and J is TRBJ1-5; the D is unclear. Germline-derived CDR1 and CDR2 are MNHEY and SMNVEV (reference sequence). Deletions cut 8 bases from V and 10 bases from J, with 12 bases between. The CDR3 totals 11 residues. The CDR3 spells CASGSVLPQHF. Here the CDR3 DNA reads TGTGCCAGCGGGTCGGTTCTACCCCAGCATTTT.

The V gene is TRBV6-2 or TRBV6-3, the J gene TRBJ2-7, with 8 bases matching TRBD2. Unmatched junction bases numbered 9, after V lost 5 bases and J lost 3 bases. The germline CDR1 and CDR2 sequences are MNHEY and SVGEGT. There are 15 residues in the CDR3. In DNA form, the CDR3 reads TGTGCCAGCAGTCCTATAGCGGGGAGCCTCTACGAGCAGTACTTC. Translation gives CASSPIAGSLYEQYF.

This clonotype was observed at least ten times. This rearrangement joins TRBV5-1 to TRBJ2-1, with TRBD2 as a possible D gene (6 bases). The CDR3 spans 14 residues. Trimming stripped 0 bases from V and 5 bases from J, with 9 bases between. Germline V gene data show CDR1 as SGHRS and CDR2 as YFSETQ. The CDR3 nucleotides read TGCGCCAGCAGCTTGGGACTAGGGAACAATGAGCAGTTCTTC. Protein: CASSLGLGNNEQFF.

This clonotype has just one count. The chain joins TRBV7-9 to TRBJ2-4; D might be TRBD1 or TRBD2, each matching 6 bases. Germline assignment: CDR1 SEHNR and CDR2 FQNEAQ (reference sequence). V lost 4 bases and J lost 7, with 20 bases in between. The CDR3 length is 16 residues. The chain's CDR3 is CASSWGARASYNIQYF. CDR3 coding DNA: TGTGCCAGCAGCTGGGGGGCGAGGGCCTCGTATAACATTCAGTACTTC.

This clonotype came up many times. The CDR3 sequence: CASSDFANSPLHF. The CDR3 DNA is TGTGCCAGCAGTGATTTCGCTAATTCACCCCTCCACTTT. V is TRBV2 and J is TRBJ1-6; no definite D call. The CDR3 spans 13 residues. V lost 3 bases and J 6 bases, leaving 6 bases between the germline ends. CDR1 is SNHLY, CDR2 FYNNEI, per germline.

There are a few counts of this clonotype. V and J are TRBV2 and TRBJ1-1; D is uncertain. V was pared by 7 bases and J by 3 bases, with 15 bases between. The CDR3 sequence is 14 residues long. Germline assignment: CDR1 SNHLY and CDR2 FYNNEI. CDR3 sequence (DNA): TGTGCCAGCACTTCGGAAGTCGGGGACACTGAAGCTTTCTTT. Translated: CASTSEVGDTEAFF.

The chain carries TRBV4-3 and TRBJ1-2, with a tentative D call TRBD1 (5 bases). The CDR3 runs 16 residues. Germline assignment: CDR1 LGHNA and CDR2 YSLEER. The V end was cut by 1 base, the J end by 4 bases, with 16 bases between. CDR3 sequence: CASSQVRQNAVYGYTF. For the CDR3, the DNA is TGCGCCAGCAGCCAAGTACGACAGAATGCGGTCTATGGCTACACCTTC.

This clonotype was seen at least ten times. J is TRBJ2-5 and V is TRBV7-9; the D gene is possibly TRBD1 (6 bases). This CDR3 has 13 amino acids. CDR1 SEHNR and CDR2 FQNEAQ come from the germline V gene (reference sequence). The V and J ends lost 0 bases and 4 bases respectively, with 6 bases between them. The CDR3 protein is CASSLAGGETQYF. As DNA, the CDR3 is TGTGCCAGCAGCTTAGCAGGGGGAGAGACCCAGTACTTC.

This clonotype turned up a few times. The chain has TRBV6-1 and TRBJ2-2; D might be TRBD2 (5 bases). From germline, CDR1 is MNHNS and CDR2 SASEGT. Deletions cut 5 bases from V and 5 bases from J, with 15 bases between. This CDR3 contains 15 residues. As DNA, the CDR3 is TGTGCCAGCAGTCCGACCGACTCGGGGACCGGGGAGCTGTTTTTT. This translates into CASSPTDSGTGELFF.